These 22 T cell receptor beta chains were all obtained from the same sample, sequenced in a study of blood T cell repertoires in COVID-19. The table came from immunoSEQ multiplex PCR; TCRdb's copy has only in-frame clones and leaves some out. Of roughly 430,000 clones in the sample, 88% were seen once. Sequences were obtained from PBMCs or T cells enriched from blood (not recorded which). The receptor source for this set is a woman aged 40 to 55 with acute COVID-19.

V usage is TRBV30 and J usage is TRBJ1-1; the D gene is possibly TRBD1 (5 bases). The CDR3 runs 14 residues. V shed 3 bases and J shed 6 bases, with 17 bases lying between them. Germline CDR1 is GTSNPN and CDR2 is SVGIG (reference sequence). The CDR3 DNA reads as TGTGCCTGGAGGGACATACCTTGGGATGCTGAAGCTTTCTTT. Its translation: CAWRDIPWDAEAFF.

For the CDR3, the DNA is TGTGCCAGCAGCTTAGGCGACAGGACAAACTATGGCTACACCTTC. Protein product: CASSLGDRTNYGYTF. V usage is TRBV7-9 and J usage is TRBJ1-2; a possible D gene is TRBD1 (6 bases). Trimming left V 1 base short and J 2 bases short, with 11 bases between. Germline V CDR1 and CDR2: SEHNR, FQNEAQ (reference sequence). The CDR3 consists of 15 residues.

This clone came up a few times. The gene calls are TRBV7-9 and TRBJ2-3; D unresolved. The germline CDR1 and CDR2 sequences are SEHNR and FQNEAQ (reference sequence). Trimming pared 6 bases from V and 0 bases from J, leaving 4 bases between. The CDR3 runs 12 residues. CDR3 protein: CASRASTDTQYF. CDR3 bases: TGTGCCAGCAGAGCCAGCACAGATACGCAGTATTTT.

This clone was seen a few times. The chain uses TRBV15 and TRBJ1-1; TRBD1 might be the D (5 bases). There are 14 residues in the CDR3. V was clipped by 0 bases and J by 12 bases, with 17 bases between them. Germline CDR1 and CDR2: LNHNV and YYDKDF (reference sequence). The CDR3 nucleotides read TGTGCCACCAGCAGAGAGGAGGGGACCCGGGAACCTTTCTTT. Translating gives CATSREEGTREPFF.

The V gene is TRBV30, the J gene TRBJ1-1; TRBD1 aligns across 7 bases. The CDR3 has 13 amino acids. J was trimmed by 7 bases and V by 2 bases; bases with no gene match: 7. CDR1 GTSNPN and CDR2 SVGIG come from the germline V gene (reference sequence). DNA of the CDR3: TGTGCCTGGAGTATCGGACAGGCCAATGAAGCTTTCTTT. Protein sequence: CAWSIGQANEAFF.

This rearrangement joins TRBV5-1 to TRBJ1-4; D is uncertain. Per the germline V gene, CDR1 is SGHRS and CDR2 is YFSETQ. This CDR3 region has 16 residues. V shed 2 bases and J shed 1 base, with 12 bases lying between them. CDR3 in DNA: TGCGCCAGCAGCTTTGGAGGGTTTATAACTAATGAAAAACTGTTTTTT. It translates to CASSFGGFITNEKLFF.

The CDR3 DNA follows: TGTGCCAGCAGTTGGACGGGAAATAGTTATGGCTACACCTTC. Its protein product is CASSWTGNSYGYTF. This sequence joins TRBV25-1 and TRBJ1-2, with D uncertain. Between the trimmed V and J ends, which lost 5 bases and 5 bases, there was a span of 15 bases. Per the germline V gene, CDR1 is MGHDK and CDR2 is SYGVNS. The CDR3 consists of 14 residues.

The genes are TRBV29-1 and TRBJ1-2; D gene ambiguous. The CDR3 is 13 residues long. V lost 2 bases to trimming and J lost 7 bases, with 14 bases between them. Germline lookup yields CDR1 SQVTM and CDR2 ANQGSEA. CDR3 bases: TGCAGCGTTGAACCTCTCCAGTGGAGTGGCTACACCTTC. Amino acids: CSVEPLQWSGYTF.

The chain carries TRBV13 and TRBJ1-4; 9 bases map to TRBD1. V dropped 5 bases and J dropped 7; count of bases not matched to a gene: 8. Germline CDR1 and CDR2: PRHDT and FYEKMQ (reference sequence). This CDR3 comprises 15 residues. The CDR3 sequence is CASSARGQGGEKLFF. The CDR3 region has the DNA TGTGCCAGCAGCGCGCGGGGACAGGGCGGTGAAAAACTGTTTTTT.

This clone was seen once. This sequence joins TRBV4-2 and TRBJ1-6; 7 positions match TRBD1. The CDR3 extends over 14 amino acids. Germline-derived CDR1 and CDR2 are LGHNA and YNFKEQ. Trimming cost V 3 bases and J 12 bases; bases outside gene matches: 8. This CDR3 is CASSQTTGLGPLHF. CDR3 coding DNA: TGTGCCAGCAGCCAGACGACAGGGTTGGGACCCCTCCACTTT.

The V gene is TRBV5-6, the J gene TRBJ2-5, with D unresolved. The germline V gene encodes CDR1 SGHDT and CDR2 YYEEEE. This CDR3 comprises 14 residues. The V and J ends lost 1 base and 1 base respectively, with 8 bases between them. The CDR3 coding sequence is TGTGCCAGCAGCTTGCCTCAGGCCCAAGAGACCCAGTACTTC. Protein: CASSLPQAQETQYF.

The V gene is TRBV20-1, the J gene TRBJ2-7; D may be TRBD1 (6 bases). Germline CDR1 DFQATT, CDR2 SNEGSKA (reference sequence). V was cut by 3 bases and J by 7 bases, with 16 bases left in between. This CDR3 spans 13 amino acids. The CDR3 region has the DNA TGCAGTGCTAGTCTCAGGGGTTTGGGTGAGCAGTACTTC. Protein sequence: CSASLRGLGEQYF.

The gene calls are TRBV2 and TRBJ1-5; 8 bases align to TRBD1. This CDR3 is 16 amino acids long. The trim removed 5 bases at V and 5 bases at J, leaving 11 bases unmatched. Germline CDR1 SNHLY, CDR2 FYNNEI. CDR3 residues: CASSKTAGGADQPQHF. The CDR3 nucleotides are TGTGCCAGCAGTAAAACCGCAGGGGGCGCCGATCAGCCCCAGCATTTT. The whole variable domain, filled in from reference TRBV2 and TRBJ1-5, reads EPEVTQTPSHQVTQMGQEVILRCVPISNHLYFYWYRQILGQKVEFLVSFYNNEISEKSEIFDDQFSVERPDGSNFTLKIRSTKLEDSAMYFCASSKTAGGADQPQHFGDGTRLSIL.

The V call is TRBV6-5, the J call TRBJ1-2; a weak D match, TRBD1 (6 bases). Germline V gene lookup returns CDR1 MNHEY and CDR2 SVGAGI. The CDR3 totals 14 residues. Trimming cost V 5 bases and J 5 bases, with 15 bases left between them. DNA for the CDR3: TGTGCCAGCAGTCGCCTACAGGGATTTTATGGCTACACCTTC. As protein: CASSRLQGFYGYTF.

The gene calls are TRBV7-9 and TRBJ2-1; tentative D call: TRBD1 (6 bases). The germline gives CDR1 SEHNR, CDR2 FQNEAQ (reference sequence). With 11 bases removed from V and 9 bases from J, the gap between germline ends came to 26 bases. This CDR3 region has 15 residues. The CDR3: CAADRGSGVKVEQFF. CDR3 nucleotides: TGTGCCGCCGATAGGGGGTCAGGGGTTAAAGTTGAGCAGTTCTTC.

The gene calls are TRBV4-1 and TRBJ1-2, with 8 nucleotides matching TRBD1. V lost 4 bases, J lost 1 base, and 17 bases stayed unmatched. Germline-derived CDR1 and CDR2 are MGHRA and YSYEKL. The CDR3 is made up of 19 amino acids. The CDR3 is CASSLREGTGGTLNYGYTF. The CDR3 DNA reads TGCGCCAGCAGCCTCAGGGAGGGGACAGGAGGGACCCTTAACTATGGCTACACCTTC.

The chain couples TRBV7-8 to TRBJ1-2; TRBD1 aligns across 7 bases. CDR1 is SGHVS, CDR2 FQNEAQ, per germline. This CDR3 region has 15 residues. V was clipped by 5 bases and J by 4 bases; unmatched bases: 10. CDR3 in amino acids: CASSVTGTEPYGYTF. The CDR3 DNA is TGTGCCAGCAGCGTGACAGGGACCGAGCCCTATGGCTACACCTTC.

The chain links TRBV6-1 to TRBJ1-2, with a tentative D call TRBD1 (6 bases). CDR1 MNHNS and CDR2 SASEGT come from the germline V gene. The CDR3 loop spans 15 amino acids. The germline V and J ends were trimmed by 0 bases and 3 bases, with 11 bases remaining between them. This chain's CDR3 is CASSEAGGYDYGYTF. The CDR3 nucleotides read TGTGCCAGCAGTGAAGCAGGGGGATACGACTATGGCTACACCTTC.

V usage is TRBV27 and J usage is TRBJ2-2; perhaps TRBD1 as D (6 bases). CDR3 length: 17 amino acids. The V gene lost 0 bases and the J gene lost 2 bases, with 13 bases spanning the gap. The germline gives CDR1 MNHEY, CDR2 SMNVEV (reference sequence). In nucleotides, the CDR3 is TGTGCCAGCAGTTTATCCGGGCAGGGGACCAACACCGGGGAGCTGTTTTTT. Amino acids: CASSLSGQGTNTGELFF.

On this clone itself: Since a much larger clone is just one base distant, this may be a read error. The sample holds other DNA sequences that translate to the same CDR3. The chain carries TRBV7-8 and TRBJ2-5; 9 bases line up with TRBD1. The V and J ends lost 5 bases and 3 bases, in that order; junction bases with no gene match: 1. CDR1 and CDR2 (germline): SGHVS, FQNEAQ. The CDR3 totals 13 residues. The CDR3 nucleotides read TGTGCCAGCAGCCGGGACAGGGAAGAGACCCAGTACTTC. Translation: CASSRDREETQYF.

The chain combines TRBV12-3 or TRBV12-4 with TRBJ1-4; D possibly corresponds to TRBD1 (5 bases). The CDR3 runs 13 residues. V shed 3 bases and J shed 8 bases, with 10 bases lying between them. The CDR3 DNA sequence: TGTGCCAGCAGTTTTTCAGGGCCCGAAAAACTGTTTTTT. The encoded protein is CASSFSGPEKLFF.

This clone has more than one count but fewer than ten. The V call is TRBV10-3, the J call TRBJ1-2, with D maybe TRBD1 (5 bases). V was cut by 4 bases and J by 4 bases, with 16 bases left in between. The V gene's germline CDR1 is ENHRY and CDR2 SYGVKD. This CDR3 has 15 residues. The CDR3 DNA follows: TGTGCCATCAGTGTCTCGACTAGACAGTCCTATGGCTACACCTTC. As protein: CAISVSTRQSYGYTF.